One sample yielded the 9 T cell receptor beta chains listed below, sequenced in a study of blood T cell repertoires in COVID-19. Sequenced by immunoSEQ multiplex PCR; TCRdb stores in-frame clones only, minus some. The data contain 35,000 to 40,000 clones, approximately 81% of them singletons. Material for sequencing was peripheral blood. These receptors were collected from an older man with active or convalescent COVID-19.

The chain uses TRBV7-2 and TRBJ2-7, with 7 bases matching TRBD2. J gave up 3 bases and V 1 base, and 6 bases lay outside the gene matches. This CDR3 has 15 residues. Germline lookup yields CDR1 SGHTA and CDR2 FQGNSA. CDR3 in DNA: TGTGCCAGCAGCTTAGAAATTGGCGGGAGCTACGAGCAGTACTTC. It translates to CASSLEIGGSYEQYF.

V gene TRBV30 combines with J gene TRBJ1-1; 9 nucleotides align to TRBD1. This CDR3 region has 14 residues. Germline assignment: CDR1 GTSNPN and CDR2 SVGIG (reference sequence). The V and J ends lost 4 bases and 5 bases, in that order; junction bases with no gene match: 8. The CDR3 nucleotides are TGTGCCTGGACGGTACAGGGGGCTAATACTGAAGCTTTCTTT. Encoded protein: CAWTVQGANTEAFF.

By share, this clone counts as medium-sized. The chain is built from TRBV9 and TRBJ2-3; D remains ambiguous. CDR1 is SGDLS, CDR2 YYNGEE, per germline. V lost 3 bases to trimming and J lost 2 bases, with 4 bases between them. CDR3 length equals 12 residues. The CDR3: CASSANTDTQYF. The CDR3 region has the DNA TGTGCCAGCAGCGCAAACACAGATACGCAGTATTTT.

V usage is TRBV6-5 and J usage is TRBJ2-7, with 9 bases identical to TRBD2. The trim removed 9 bases at V and 2 bases at J, leaving 11 bases unmatched. The CDR3 extends over 15 amino acids. Germline V gene data show CDR1 as MNHEY and CDR2 as SVGAGI. The CDR3 nucleotides are TGTGCCAGTGGGGATAGCGGGGGTACTACCTACGAGCAGTACTTC. Translated, it gives CASGDSGGTTYEQYF.

V is TRBV6-4 and J is TRBJ2-7; 7 bases map to TRBD1. The J segment lost 1 base and the V segment lost 8 bases, leaving 14 bases of the junction unmatched. The CDR3 totals 16 residues. CDR1 and CDR2 from the germline V gene are MRHNA and SNTAGT. The CDR3 region is CASPSLRQGPSYEQYF. The CDR3, as DNA: TGTGCCAGCCCCTCCCTCCGACAGGGTCCATCCTACGAGCAGTACTTC.

The chain joins TRBV5-1 to TRBJ2-1, with 7 bases matching TRBD2. The germline V gene encodes CDR1 SGHRS and CDR2 YFSETQ. Trimming cost V 0 bases and J 6 bases; bases outside gene matches: 6. The CDR3 runs to 15 residues. The CDR3 protein is CASSLGLAQSNEQFF. As DNA, the CDR3 is TGCGCCAGCAGCTTGGGACTAGCCCAATCCAATGAGCAGTTCTTC.

The V call is TRBV11-2, the J call TRBJ1-3; D gene unclear. In germline, CDR1 is SGHAT, CDR2 FQNNGV. This CDR3 has 14 residues. Between the trimmed V and J ends, which lost 2 bases and 1 base, there was a span of 6 bases. CDR3 coding DNA: TGTGCCAGCAGCTTACACCTATCTGGAAACACCATATATTTT. Amino acids: CASSLHLSGNTIYF.

The chain joins TRBV15 to TRBJ2-6; D gene unclear. CDR3 size: 15 residues. With 0 bases removed from V and 4 bases from J, the gap between germline ends came to 7 bases. Germline V gene lookup returns CDR1 LNHNV and CDR2 YYDKDF (reference sequence). The CDR3 bases are TGTGCCACCAGCAGAGAGTTATCCGGGGCCAACGTCCTGACTTTC. Amino acids: CATSRELSGANVLTF.

V and J are TRBV27 and TRBJ2-1; 8 bases align to TRBD2. Germline assignment: CDR1 MNHEY and CDR2 SMNVEV (reference sequence). V lost 2 bases to trimming and J lost 7 bases; unmatched junction nucleotides: 7. CDR3 length: 15 residues. The CDR3: CASSLGLAGLNEQFF. CDR3 sequence (DNA): TGTGCCAGCAGTTTAGGGCTAGCGGGCTTAAATGAGCAGTTCTTC.